This record covers a single T cell receptor beta chain. The data stem from a study of OX40 agonist ivuxolimab in advanced cancers. Using immunoSEQ multiplex PCR, the repertoire was profiled, and TCRdb retains in-frame clones only, with some absent. In the table there are tens of thousands of clones, roughly 84% of which are singletons. Trimming removed 2 bases at V and 7 bases at J, with 14 bases between. The CDR3 runs to 13 residues. Looked up from germline, CDR1 is SQVTM and CDR2 is ANQGSEA. The TCR originated in an adult with an advanced solid tumor such as melanoma, head and neck, liver or kidney cancer. The input for sequencing was CD4+ or CD8+ T cells sorted from blood, taken in a trial of the OX40 agonist ivuxolimab. The genes are TRBV29-1 and TRBJ1-2; TRBD1 is a possible D gene (5 bases). CDR3 region: CSVEKNRRGGYTF. The CDR3 DNA reads TGCAGCGTTGAAAAAAACAGGAGAGGTGGCTACACCTTC.